Listed below are T cell receptor beta chains from one sample, sequenced in a study of shared clonotypes between healthy human individuals. The method was immunoSEQ multiplex PCR; TCRdb's version includes in-frame clones alone and lacks a portion of them. This sample has around 340,000 clones; less than 85% occur once, and the top ten carry about 9.4%. Sequencing was performed on memory CD4+ T cells sorted from blood. All receptors derive from a man younger than 45 in good health. CDR3s include the opening cysteine and the closing phenylalanine or tryptophan. D genes are given only for firm matches. Not every row has a clone size; where given, it reads once, few, many or a size class.

TRBD2,TRBV10-3,.,TRBJ2-6,TGTGCCATCAGCCATACCCTAGCGGGATTTAGTTCTGGGGCCAACGTCCTGACTTTC,CAISHTLAGFSSGANVLTF
TRBD1,TRBV4-3,once,TRBJ1-2,TGCGCCAGCAGCGCCAGACAGGGGGCGGCCGCAAATGGCTACACCTTC,CASSARQGAAANGYTF
TRBD1,TRBV6-1,many,TRBJ1-5,TGTGCCAGCAGTGAAAGTCTCGACAGGGCCAATCAGCCCCAGCATTTT,CASSESLDRANQPQHF
TRBD2,TRBV7-3,few,TRBJ2-7,TGTGCCAGCAGCCCGCCGGGAGCGGGAGACCACGAGCAGTACTTC,CASSPPGAGDHEQYF
.,TRBV10-3,.,TRBJ2-2,TGTGCCATCAGTGAGTTAGGAGAGCTGTTTTTT,CAISELGELFF
TRBD1,TRBV28,.,TRBJ1-1,TGTGCCAGCAGTCGAACAGGGGTTGGGGCTTTCTTT,CASSRTGVGAFF
.,TRBV19,.,TRBJ1-4,TGTGCCAGTAGTATCGAATCCCCTCATCGGGAAAAACTGTTTTTT,CASSIESPHREKLFF
.,TRBV9,.,TRBJ2-5,TGTGCCAGCAGCGTAGGGGCAGTCCAAGAGACCCAGTACTTC,CASSVGAVQETQYF
.,TRBV28,.,TRBJ1-3,TGTGCCAGCTCCCTATCAGGGTATACTGGAAACACCATATATTTT,CASSLSGYTGNTIYF
.,TRBV19,.,TRBJ2-1,TGTGCCAGTAGTATCGCCCCGGGAGCTTTTTTGGAGCAGTTCTTC,CASSIAPGAFLEQFF
TRBD1,TRBV19,.,TRBJ2-7,TGTGCCAGTAGCCTGACAGGGTTGAACGAGCAGTACTTC,CASSLTGLNEQYF
.,TRBV10-1,.,TRBJ2-1,TGCGCCAGCAGTGAGTCGAAAAGAAATGAGCAGTTCTTC,CASSESKRNEQFF
TRBD1,TRBV4-3,.,TRBJ2-7,TGCGCCAGCAGCTCTACTACAGGGGGAGAGCAGTACTTC,CASSSTTGGEQYF
TRBD1,TRBV7-2,.,TRBJ1-2,TGTGCCAGCGGCAGGGGGCGTGCCGGCTACACCTTC,CASGRGRAGYTF
TRBD2,TRBV5-4,.,TRBJ2-7,TGTGCCAGCAGCCGCACCGGGACTAGCGAGAGCGGGCAGTACTTC,CASSRTGTSESGQYF
.,TRBV7-9,.,TRBJ1-1,TGTGCCAGCAGCCGAAGACTTGACGGGAACACTGAAGCTTTCTTT,CASSRRLDGNTEAFF
.,TRBV5-1,.,TRBJ2-2,TGCGCCAGCAGCTTGTTTGGAGTATCGAACACCGGGGAGCTGTTTTTT,CASSLFGVSNTGELFF
TRBD1,TRBV18,.,TRBJ2-7,TGTGCCAGCTCACCACGACAGGGGGAGCAGTACTTC,CASSPRQGEQYF
TRBD2,TRBV7-9,once,TRBJ2-3,TGTGCCAGCAGCGTACTAGCGGGAGCGGCGTCAGATACGCAGTATTTT,CASSVLAGAASDTQYF
.,TRBV27,.,TRBJ2-7,TGTGCCAGGAGGGAGGTGGACTTC,CARREVDF
.,TRBV27,.,TRBJ2-3,TGTGCCAGCAGTCAGCGGAGCACAGATACGCAGTATTTT,CASSQRSTDTQYF
.,TRBV5-1,.,TRBJ2-5,TGCGCCAGCAGCTTGGTCGGCAGGGGAGCCGCATCGACCCAGTACTTC,CASSLVGRGAASTQYF
TRBD2,TRBV6-6,.,TRBJ2-7,TGTGCCAGCAGTTATCTAGCGGACGAGCAGTACTTC,CASSYLADEQYF
.,TRBV2,.,TRBJ1-1,TGTGCCAGCAAGGATAACGCGGGGACTGAAGCTTTCTTT,CASKDNAGTEAFF
.,TRBV6-1,few,TRBJ1-1,TGTGCCAGCACCCCCCTGGGAAGCTACACTGAAGCTTTCTTT,CASTPLGSYTEAFF
.,TRBV19,once,TRBJ2-3,TGTGCCAGTAGTATTCAAGCGGGCACAGATACGCAGTATTTT,CASSIQAGTDTQYF
.,TRBV15,few,TRBJ1-3,TGTGCCACCAGCAGAGGAGGGGAAGGAAACACCATATATTTT,CATSRGGEGNTIYF
.,TRBV11-2,.,TRBJ1-2,TGTGCCAGCAGCTTAGTTGTTTCAGCTAACTATGGCTACACCTTC,CASSLVVSANYGYTF
.,TRBV27,few,TRBJ2-2,TGTGCCAGCAGTTTAGGGGGACGGATGAACACCGGGGAGCTGTTTTTT,CASSLGGRMNTGELFF
TRBD2,TRBV11-2,.,TRBJ2-5,TGTGCCAGCAGGAGACTAGCGGGAGCCCAAGAGACCCAGTACTTC,CASRRLAGAQETQYF
.,TRBV5-4,few,TRBJ2-7,TGTGCCAGCAGCTTGACAGGGGGAGGGGAGCAGTACTTC,CASSLTGGGEQYF
.,TRBV9,.,TRBJ2-7,TGTGCCAGCAGCGTAGGTGCAGGGATTAGCTCCTACGAGCAGTACTTC,CASSVGAGISSYEQYF
.,TRBV18,.,TRBJ2-4,TGTGCCAGCTCACCACGACTACGAATACTAGCCAAAAACATTCAGTACTTC,CASSPRLRILAKNIQYF
TRBD1,TRBV6-1,.,TRBJ1-2,TGTGCCAGCAAACAGGGGGTAACGGGTGGCTACACCTTC,CASKQGVTGGYTF
TRBD2,TRBV11-2,once,TRBJ2-1,TGTGCCAGCAGCTCCGGGACTAGCGGGAGAAATGAGCAGTTCTTC,CASSSGTSGRNEQFF
.,TRBV4-2,.,TRBJ2-7,TGTGCCAGCAGCCAAGGGGGGACCGCAGGCTACGAGCAGTACTTC,CASSQGGTAGYEQYF
TRBD1,TRBV5-4,.,TRBJ1-1,TGTGCCAGCAGCTTTGGGACAGTGAACACTGAAGCTTTCTTT,CASSFGTVNTEAFF
TRBD1,TRBV14,.,TRBJ2-5,TGTGCCAGCAGCAATTTGGGACAGGGCCAAGAGACCCAGTACTTC,CASSNLGQGQETQYF
.,TRBV30,.,TRBJ2-7,TGTGCCTGGAGTAAGGGGGGACACGGGTCGTACGAGCAGTACTTC,CAWSKGGHGSYEQYF
.,TRBV7-6,many,TRBJ1-1,TGTGCCAGCAGCTCACCCCACAGGGACGCCAATAATGAAGCTTTCTTT,CASSSPHRDANNEAFF
.,TRBV5-4,.,TRBJ1-2,TGTGCCAGCAGCTTACAGGCGGGCTATGGCTACACCTTC,CASSLQAGYGYTF
.,TRBV21-1,many,TRBJ1-4,TGTGCCAGCAGCGGGACCAACTGGGGTGAAAAACTGTTTTTT,CASSGTNWGEKLFF
TRBD1,TRBV15,once,TRBJ2-3,TGTGCCACCAGCAGAGACAGGGGGAAAACAGATACGCAGTATTTT,CATSRDRGKTDTQYF
.,TRBV15,few,TRBJ1-3,TGTGCCACCAGCACCCGGGACACGAGCTCTGGAAACACCATATATTTT,CATSTRDTSSGNTIYF
.,TRBV5-4,.,TRBJ1-3,TGTGCCAGCAGCTTCCCCCCAGACCACACCATATATTTT,CASSFPPDHTIYF
.,TRBV5-1,medium-sized,TRBJ1-3,TGCGCCAGCAGCCGGACAGCCTCTGGAAACACCATATATTTT,CASSRTASGNTIYF
TRBD2,TRBV7-3,.,TRBJ2-3,TGTGCCAGCAGCATCGACAGACTACTAGCGGGAGGGCGTCGCACAGATACGCAGTATTTT,CASSIDRLLAGGRRTDTQYF
TRBD2,TRBV27,.,TRBJ2-1,TGTGCCAGCAGTCCCTTAGCGGGAGGACTCTACAATGAGCAGTTCTTC,CASSPLAGGLYNEQFF
.,TRBV9,.,TRBJ2-3,TGTGCCAGCAGCCCCCAGGGTTCAGATACGCAGTATTTT,CASSPQGSDTQYF
TRBD2,TRBV27,once,TRBJ2-7,TGTGCCAGCAGTTTATCCCCCCCGGGACTAGCTAACTCCTACGAGCAGTACTTC,CASSLSPPGLANSYEQYF
TRBD2,TRBV28,.,TRBJ2-7,TGTGCCAGCAGTTTGTCCCTGGGCGAGACTAGCGGTTACGAGCAGTACTTC,CASSLSLGETSGYEQYF
.,TRBV6-5,many,TRBJ1-5,TGTGCCAGCAAAATCAGAATATATAGCAATCAGCCCCAGCATTTT,CASKIRIYSNQPQHF
TRBD1,TRBV28,.,TRBJ1-5,TGTGCCAGCAGTTTATACGGACAGGGTAGTCAGCCCCAGCATTTT,CASSLYGQGSQPQHF
.,TRBV10-3,.,TRBJ2-1,TGTGCCATCAGTGAGTCGGGGACAAGGACCTACAATGAGCAGTTCTTC,CAISESGTRTYNEQFF
TRBD2,TRBV30,.,TRBJ2-1,TGTGCCTTCTCGACAGCGGGAGAGGACTACAATGAGCAGTTCTTC,CAFSTAGEDYNEQFF